The 29 T cell receptor beta chains in this list originate from one sample, sequenced in a study of graft-versus-host responses after intestinal transplantation. Clones were sequenced by immunoSEQ multiplex PCR, and TCRdb holds only the in-frame ones, with some missing. The sample lists about 21,000 clones; roughly nine tenths were seen once. The sequenced sample was PBMCs, obtained more than 62 days after intestinal transplantation. The receptor set was obtained from a human patient who received an intestinal transplant, so some T cells may come from the graft donor.

The chain combines TRBV5-5 with TRBJ2-7; D may be TRBD1 (6 bases). With 4 bases removed from V and 2 bases from J, the gap between germline ends came to 19 bases. The CDR3 is 16 residues long. The V gene's germline CDR1 is SGHKS and CDR2 YYEKEE (reference sequence). CDR3 DNA: TGTGCCAGCAGCCACGCTCCGGGACACCTTACCTACGAGCAGTACTTC. This translates into CASSHAPGHLTYEQYF.

This clone occurred once. The V gene is TRBV4-3, the J gene TRBJ1-1; no clear D. This CDR3 has 19 residues. With 0 bases removed from V and 0 bases from J, the gap between germline ends came to 20 bases. CDR1 is LGHNA, CDR2 YSLEER, per germline. CDR3 residues: CASSQDPKRIGPLNTEAFF. CDR3 nucleotide sequence: TGCGCCAGCAGCCAAGACCCAAAGAGGATAGGCCCTTTGAACACTGAAGCTTTCTTT.

This rearrangement joins TRBV7-9 to TRBJ1-1; D is possibly TRBD1 (5 bases). This CDR3 comprises 15 residues. The germline gives CDR1 SEHNR, CDR2 FQNEAQ (reference sequence). The germline V and J ends were trimmed by 7 bases and 1 base, with 16 bases remaining between them. DNA of the CDR3: TGTGCCAGCATCCCAGGGCGGAAGGGGAACACTGAAGCTTTCTTT. Protein sequence: CASIPGRKGNTEAFF.

This clone showed up just once. The chain joins TRBV19 to TRBJ2-1; D remains unclear. The ends were cut back, 10 bases at V and 5 bases at J, with 12 bases in the middle. There are 12 residues in the CDR3. The germline CDR1 and CDR2 sequences are LNHDA and SQIVND (reference sequence). CDR3: CATSLGDNEQFF. As DNA, the CDR3 is TGTGCCACCTCCCTGGGCGACAATGAGCAGTTCTTC.

The genes are TRBV6-5 and TRBJ2-2, with a possible D match to TRBD1 (6 bases). CDR3 length: 15 residues. Germline CDR1 is MNHEY and CDR2 is SVGAGI. V dropped 2 bases and J dropped 7 bases, with 14 bases sitting between them. The CDR3, as DNA: TGTGCCAGCAGTTACGGATACAGGGTGGGCGGGGAGCTGTTTTTT. Protein product: CASSYGYRVGGELFF.

The chain joins TRBV4-1 to TRBJ2-7, with TRBD2 as a possible D gene (5 bases). Germline V gene lookup returns CDR1 MGHRA and CDR2 YSYEKL. V was pared by 4 bases and J by 1 base, with 23 bases between. This CDR3 is 18 amino acids long. The CDR3 loop is CASSPGPAAWSGSYEQYF. The CDR3 DNA follows: TGCGCCAGCAGCCCAGGTCCGGCTGCTTGGTCGGGGTCCTACGAGCAGTACTTC.

The V and J genes are TRBV4-1 and TRBJ1-4; D unresolved. CDR1 and CDR2 from the germline V gene are MGHRA and YSYEKL. Between the trimmed V and J ends, which lost 5 bases and 8 bases, there was a span of 15 bases. CDR3 length: 14 residues. This CDR3 is CASSFGDYDEKLFF. The DNA of the CDR3 is TGCGCCAGCAGCTTCGGGGATTACGACGAAAAACTGTTTTTT.

Only one count was recorded for this clone. The chain links TRBV9 to TRBJ2-2, with D maybe TRBD1 (5 bases). The V gene's germline CDR1 is SGDLS and CDR2 YYNGEE. The CDR3 is 15 residues long. The V end was cut by 0 bases, the J end by 2 bases, with 8 bases between. The CDR3 nucleotides read TGTGCCAGCAGCGTAGGGGGCACTAACACCGGGGAGCTGTTTTTT. Encoded protein: CASSVGGTNTGELFF.

This chain joins TRBV21-1 and TRBJ2-7; no check of the table's D call, TRBD2, against the DNA was made. TRBV21-1 is classified as a pseudogene. This CDR3 has 13 residues. CDR3 DNA: TGTGCCAGCAACCCTCCGGTCCTATACGAGCAGTACTTC. It translates to CASNPPVLYEQYF.

The rearrangement uses TRBV4-1 and TRBJ1-1; D remains unclear. Trimming pared 0 bases from V and 1 base from J, leaving 9 bases between. Germline V gives CDR1 MGHRA, CDR2 YSYEKL. CDR3 length: 15 residues. The CDR3 is CASSQDQDKNTEAFF. In DNA form, the CDR3 reads TGCGCCAGCAGCCAAGATCAAGATAAGAACACTGAAGCTTTCTTT.

This clone was observed a few times. The V and J genes are TRBV6-4 and TRBJ1-6, with TRBD1 as a possible D gene (5 bases). The germline gives CDR1 MRHNA, CDR2 SNTAGT. The CDR3 is made up of 13 amino acids. The V gene lost 3 bases and the J gene lost 5 bases, with 5 bases spanning the gap. CDR3 nucleotides: TGTGCCAGCAGTGAGACAGATAATTCACCCCTCCACTTT. This sequence encodes CASSETDNSPLHF.

V and J are TRBV10-3 and TRBJ1-2, with D possibly TRBD1 on 5 matching bases. The CDR3 has 14 residues. The V gene lost 5 bases and the J gene lost 4 bases, with 14 bases spanning the gap. The V gene's germline CDR1 is ENHRY and CDR2 SYGVKD. The CDR3 DNA reads as TGTGCCATCAGTTTCGACAGAAATCGCTATGGCTACACCTTC. Translating it yields CAISFDRNRYGYTF.

The chain couples TRBV7-9 to TRBJ2-1; TRBD2 agrees at 14 bases. V shed 5 bases, J shed 4 bases, and the junction held 7 bases outside the gene matches. Germline V gives CDR1 SEHNR, CDR2 FQNEAQ (reference sequence). The CDR3 covers 17 residues. CDR3 loop: CASSPRTSGGTYNEQFF. The CDR3 DNA reads TGTGCCAGCAGCCCCCGGACTAGCGGGGGGACTTACAATGAGCAGTTCTTC.

This chain links TRBV30 with TRBJ1-2; D possibly corresponds to TRBD1 (5 bases). V lost 3 bases to trimming and J lost 4 bases, with 15 bases between them. Per germline, CDR1 GTSNPN and CDR2 SVGIG (reference sequence). The CDR3 has 14 amino acids. The CDR3 loop reads CAWSPAGRGYGYTF. In DNA form, the CDR3 reads TGTGCCTGGAGCCCCGCGGGACGGGGCTATGGCTACACCTTC.

The rearrangement links TRBV2 to TRBJ2-7; 9 bases map to TRBD2. This CDR3 is 16 amino acids long. With 4 bases clipped from V and 7 bases from J, the junction kept 14 bases outside the gene matches. CDR1 SNHLY and CDR2 FYNNEI come from the germline V gene. The CDR3 sequence is CASSGLAGIGRKEQYF. The CDR3 coding sequence is TGTGCCAGCAGTGGGCTAGCGGGGATAGGCCGTAAGGAGCAGTACTTC.

The sample holds one count of this clone. The chain links TRBV5-4 to TRBJ2-1; the D is unclear. V shed 4 bases and J shed 3 bases, with 11 bases lying between them. This CDR3 has 14 amino acids. Per germline, CDR1 SGHNT and CDR2 YYREEE (reference sequence). Written as DNA, the CDR3 is TGTGCCAGCAGCAGCACGGGCCTCTACAATGAGCAGTTCTTC. This encodes CASSSTGLYNEQFF.

The V and J genes are TRBV27 and TRBJ2-1; D gene uncertain. The germline V and J ends were trimmed by 0 bases and 4 bases, with 10 bases remaining between them. In germline, CDR1 is MNHEY, CDR2 SMNVEV (reference sequence). The CDR3 covers 15 residues. The CDR3 spells CASSLSLGWYNEQFF. The CDR3 DNA sequence: TGTGCCAGCAGTTTATCGCTCGGGTGGTACAATGAGCAGTTCTTC.

V and J are TRBV7-8 and TRBJ1-2, with 8 bases that match TRBD1. Per the germline V gene, CDR1 is SGHVS and CDR2 is FQNEAQ. V shed 4 bases and J 7 bases; nucleotides not matched to a gene: 14. The CDR3 is 16 amino acids. This CDR3 is CASSSPEIDRGGGYTF. In DNA form, the CDR3 reads TGTGCCAGCAGCTCCCCCGAGATTGACAGGGGAGGTGGCTACACCTTC.

This chain connects TRBV27 to TRBJ1-2, with D possibly being TRBD1 (6 bases). Trimming took 1 base from V and 8 from J, leaving 17 bases between them. This CDR3 region has 15 residues. Germline CDR1 is MNHEY and CDR2 is SMNVEV (reference sequence). The CDR3 here is CASSLLAGALGGYTF. CDR3 nucleotide sequence: TGTGCCAGCAGTTTATTGGCAGGGGCCCTCGGAGGCTACACCTTC.

This clone has only one observation. The chain carries TRBV11-2 and TRBJ1-2, with 7 bases lining up with TRBD1. The CDR3 consists of 14 residues. Germline CDR1 and CDR2: SGHAT and FQNNGV. V shed 1 base, J shed 6 bases, and the junction held 5 bases outside the gene matches. CDR3 in amino acids: CASSLGGQIHGYTF. The CDR3 DNA follows: TGTGCCAGCAGCTTAGGGGGACAGATCCATGGCTACACCTTC.

With respect to this clone: At one of its ends the junction is not consistent with the germline gene, which may arise from a read error. V usage is TRBV15 and J usage is TRBJ1-1; D is unresolved. Per the germline V gene, CDR1 is LNHNV and CDR2 is YYDKDF (reference sequence). CDR3 length equals 17 residues. The CDR3 loop is CATNRGFAETRDTEAFF. For the CDR3, the DNA is TGTGCCACCAACAGAGGGTTCGCCGAGACGAGGGACACTGAAGCTTTCTTT.

The chain recombines TRBV9 with TRBJ1-2, with 9 nucleotides matching TRBD1. This CDR3 region has 14 residues. The germline V gene has CDR1 SGDLS and CDR2 YYNGEE. The ends lost 4 bases at V and 4 bases at J; junction bases unmatched: 5. The CDR3, as DNA: TGTGCCAGCAGCTTTGAGACAGGGGGCTATGGCTACACCTTC. Its translation is CASSFETGGYGYTF.

This rearrangement joins TRBV21-1 to TRBJ1-2. TRBV21-1 is a listed pseudogene. CDR3 length: 14 amino acids. The CDR3 loop reads CASSRGEERYGYTF. CDR3 DNA: TGTGCCAGCTCACGGGGGGAGGAGAGGTATGGCTACACCTTC.

The chain uses TRBV5-6 and TRBJ1-1; D not certain. The V end lost 0 bases, the J end lost 4 bases, and 16 bases lay between the germline ends. The CDR3 spans 16 residues. Germline assignment: CDR1 SGHDT and CDR2 YYEEEE. CDR3 region: CASSLAFLGRVTEAFF. As DNA, the CDR3 is TGTGCCAGCAGCTTGGCTTTCCTCGGGCGGGTCACTGAAGCTTTCTTT. The whole variable domain, filled in from reference TRBV5-6 and TRBJ1-1, reads DAGVTQSPTHLIKTRGQQVTLRCSPKSGHDTVSWYQQALGQGPQFIFQYYEEEERQRGNFPDRFSGHQFPNYSSELNVNALLLGDSALYLCASSLAFLGRVTEAFFGQGTRLTVV.

This chain joins TRBV6-4 and TRBJ2-1; TRBD2 matches at 7 bases. This CDR3 is 14 amino acids long. The V segment lost 2 bases and the J segment 3 bases; nucleotides outside the gene matches: 1. Per germline, CDR1 MRHNA and CDR2 SNTAGT. The CDR3 region is CASSDGGGYNEQFF. CDR3 DNA sequence: TGTGCCAGCAGTGACGGGGGGGGCTACAATGAGCAGTTCTTC.

This chain links TRBV13 with TRBJ2-3; TRBD2 matches 10 bases. V lost 4 bases and J lost 4; bases outside the gene matches: 8. The germline CDR1 and CDR2 sequences are PRHDT and FYEKMQ (reference sequence). The CDR3 length is 16 residues. CDR3 coding DNA: TGTGCCAGCAGCTCCGGAGCGGGGGGGCCGTCAGATACGCAGTATTTT. The encoded protein is CASSSGAGGPSDTQYF.

The rearrangement links TRBV5-1 to TRBJ2-5; 10 positions agree with TRBD2. The CDR3 consists of 15 residues. With 4 bases clipped from V and 5 bases from J, the junction kept 8 bases outside the gene matches. CDR1 is SGHRS, CDR2 YFSETQ, per germline. The CDR3 region is CASSPRGLAVETQYF. CDR3 bases: TGCGCCAGCAGCCCTAGAGGACTAGCGGTGGAGACCCAGTACTTC.

This sequence joins TRBV5-4 and TRBJ2-7; no clear D. The CDR3 is 13 amino acids. Trimming left V 2 bases short and J 5 bases short, with 11 bases between. The V gene's germline CDR1 is SGHNT and CDR2 YYREEE (reference sequence). The CDR3 bases are TGTGCCAGCAGCTTTGGGGTTCCCAACGAGCAGTACTTC. It yields the protein CASSFGVPNEQYF.

The chain combines TRBV6-6 with TRBJ2-1; D possibly corresponds to TRBD2 (6 bases). CDR1 is MNHNY and CDR2 is SVGAGI in the germline V gene (reference sequence). V gave up 8 bases and J gave up 15 bases, with 8 bases separating them. This CDR3 region has 8 residues. Here the CDR3 DNA reads TGTGCCAGCGGAGGGCTGTTCTTC. Translated, it gives CASGGLFF.